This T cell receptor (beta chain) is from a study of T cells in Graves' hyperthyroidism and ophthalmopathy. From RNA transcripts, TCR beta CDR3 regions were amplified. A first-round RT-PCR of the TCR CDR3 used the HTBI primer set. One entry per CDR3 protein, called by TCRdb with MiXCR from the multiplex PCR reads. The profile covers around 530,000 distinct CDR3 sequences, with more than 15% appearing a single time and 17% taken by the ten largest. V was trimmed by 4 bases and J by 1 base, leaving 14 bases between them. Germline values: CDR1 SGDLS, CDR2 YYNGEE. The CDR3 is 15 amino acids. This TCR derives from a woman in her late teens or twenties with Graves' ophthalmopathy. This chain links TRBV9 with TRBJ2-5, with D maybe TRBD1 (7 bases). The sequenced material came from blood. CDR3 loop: CASSLGGQFQETQYF. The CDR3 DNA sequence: TGTGCCAGCAGCCTGGGGGGACAGTTCCAAGAGACCCAGTACTTC.